These T cell receptor beta chains were read from a single sample in a study of molecular identifiers for immune sequencing clone quantification. TCRdb re-called the PCR reads with MiXCR, one entry per CDR3 protein. The data show about 640,000 distinct CDR3 sequences, just under 20% seen once. Material for sequencing was naive CD8+ T cells from blood, with Jurkat cell RNA spiked in. Receptors were obtained from a human donor in good health. Some libraries in this study had Jurkat cell RNA spiked in. CDR3s include the opening cysteine and the closing phenylalanine or tryptophan. Each record gives: clone size, J gene, V gene, D gene, CDR3 protein, CDR3 DNA. A D gene is named only where the DNA matches it firmly. The size entry is marked missing in some rows and otherwise reads once, few, many or a size class.

many,TRBJ2-7,TRBV7-6,TRBD1,CASSLQGASYEQYF,TGTGCCAGCAGCCTGCAGGGGGCTTCGTACGAGCAGTACTTC
many,TRBJ2-7,TRBV20-1,.,CSAIKGLTDFYEQYF,TGCAGTGCTATAAAGGGACTTACGGACTTCTACGAGCAGTACTTC
many,TRBJ2-6,TRBV20-1,.,CSATSGTVDPGANVLTF,TGCAGTGCTACCTCCGGGACGGTCGACCCTGGGGCCAACGTCCTGACTTTC
many,TRBJ2-3,TRBV9,TRBD2,CASSARQRERDTDTQYF,TGTGCCAGCAGCGCCCGTCAGCGGGAGCGTGACACAGATACGCAGTATTTT
many,TRBJ2-1,TRBV30,.,CAWTGAESSYNEQFF,TGTGCCTGGACCGGTGCAGAGAGCTCCTACAATGAGCAGTTCTTC
many,TRBJ1-1,TRBV4-1,TRBD1,CASSQVRTGGLGNTEAFF,TGCGCCAGCAGCCAAGTGAGAACAGGGGGCTTAGGGAACACTGAAGCTTTCTTT
many,TRBJ1-1,TRBV19,.,CASSTGPPSANTEAFF,TGTGCCAGTAGTACTGGGCCCCCCAGTGCGAACACTGAAGCTTTCTTT
many,TRBJ2-7,TRBV6-5,.,CASSYEDSYEQYF,TGTGCCAGCAGTTACGAAGACAGCTACGAGCAGTACTTC
many,TRBJ2-3,TRBV20-1,.,CSASLLLTDTQYF,TGCAGTGCTAGCTTACTTCTGACAGATACGCAGTATTTT
many,TRBJ2-2,TRBV29-1,.,CSVADRTTGELFF,TGCAGCGTAGCGGACAGAACCACCGGGGAGCTGTTTTTT
many,TRBJ2-3,TRBV5-8,.,CASSWGDSSTDTQYF,TGTGCCAGCAGCTGGGGGGACTCTAGCACAGATACGCAGTATTTT
many,TRBJ2-1,TRBV19,TRBD2,CASSMGTSGGLGNEQFF,TGTGCCAGTAGTATGGGGACTAGCGGGGGGCTGGGCAATGAGCAGTTCTTC
.,TRBJ2-3,TRBV12-3/TRBV12-4,.,CASSLPGRTDTQYF,TGTGCCAGCAGTTTACCCGGACGGACAGATACGCAGTATTTT
many,TRBJ2-3,TRBV12-3/TRBV12-4,TRBD1,CASSLYLGTALDTQYF,TGTGCCAGCAGTTTATATCTGGGGACAGCCTTAGATACGCAGTATTTT
few,TRBJ1-1,TRBV5-1,TRBD1,CASSSLGRGYNTEAFF,TGCGCCAGCAGCTCGTTGGGCAGGGGGTATAACACTGAAGCTTTCTTT
many,TRBJ2-2,TRBV3-1,TRBD2,CASKTSGVHTGELFF,TGTGCCAGCAAAACTAGCGGGGTCCACACCGGGGAGCTGTTTTTT
.,TRBJ2-2,TRBV6-5,.,CASIGLNTGELFF,TGTGCCAGCATTGGGCTGAACACCGGGGAGCTGTTTTTT
.,TRBJ2-4,TRBV7-9,TRBD1,CASSSSKGQQENIQYF,TGTGCCAGCAGCTCGTCCAAGGGACAGCAGGAAAACATTCAGTACTTC
.,TRBJ2-7,TRBV9,.,CASSLQFTGEQYF,TGTGCCAGCAGCCTCCAGTTTACCGGCGAGCAGTACTTC
.,TRBJ2-1,TRBV19,.,CASSIGSGLPHNEQFF,TGTGCCAGTAGTATCGGGAGCGGCCTTCCCCACAATGAGCAGTTCTTC
few,TRBJ2-7,TRBV20-1,.,CSARDLSRSSYEQYF,TGCAGTGCTAGAGATCTTTCTCGCAGCTCCTACGAGCAGTACTTC
.,TRBJ2-2,TRBV9,TRBD2,CASSVETSWNTGELFF,TGTGCCAGCAGCGTAGAGACTAGCTGGAACACCGGGGAGCTGTTTTTT
many,TRBJ1-3,TRBV7-9,.,CASSSSTETANTIYF,TGTGCCAGCAGCTCCTCGACAGAAACGGCGAACACCATATATTTT
many,TRBJ2-3,TRBV27,.,CASSLVEGNTDTQYF,TGTGCCAGCAGTTTAGTGGAGGGGAACACAGATACGCAGTATTTT
many,TRBJ1-4,TRBV13,.,CASSSTLGYNEKLFF,TGTGCCAGCAGCTCTACGTTAGGGTATAATGAAAAACTGTTTTTT
.,TRBJ2-7,TRBV18,.,CASSFGADYEQYF,TGTGCCAGCTCATTTGGAGCAGACTACGAGCAGTACTTC
few,TRBJ2-4,TRBV3-1,TRBD2,CASSPTLAGSKNIQYF,TGTGCCAGCAGCCCCACCCTAGCGGGATCCAAAAACATTCAGTACTTC
many,TRBJ2-3,TRBV6-2/TRBV6-3,.,CASSYRQGRRTDTQYF,TGTGCCAGCAGTTACCGTCAAGGGCGTCGCACAGATACGCAGTATTTT
many,TRBJ2-5,TRBV7-9,TRBD1,CASSLDRGETQYF,TGTGCCAGCAGCTTAGACAGGGGGGAGACCCAGTACTTC
many,TRBJ2-7,TRBV12-3/TRBV12-4,TRBD2,CASSFRLAGGVSNEQYF,TGTGCCAGCAGTTTCCGACTAGCGGGAGGGGTTAGTAACGAGCAGTACTTC
many,TRBJ1-1,TRBV6-1,.,CASSGGGWAEAFF,TGTGCCAGCAGTGGGGGGGGCTGGGCTGAAGCTTTCTTT
many,TRBJ1-1,TRBV9,.,CASRKRGVEAFF,TGTGCCAGCAGGAAACGGGGGGTTGAAGCTTTCTTT
.,TRBJ1-2,TRBV7-9,.,CASSVTGTALGYTF,TGTGCCAGCAGCGTGACCGGGACGGCTCTTGGCTACACCTTC
many,TRBJ1-1,TRBV7-9,.,CASSPTEGDTEAFF,TGTGCCAGCAGCCCCACAGAGGGGGACACTGAAGCTTTCTTT
few,TRBJ1-5,TRBV2,.,CASSDLWDSNQPQHF,TGTGCCAGCAGTGACCTGTGGGATAGCAATCAGCCCCAGCATTTT
few,TRBJ2-1,TRBV12-3/TRBV12-4,TRBD2,CASSLFLLAATYNEQFF,TGTGCCAGCAGCCTTTTCCTTCTAGCGGCAACCTACAATGAGCAGTTCTTC
many,TRBJ2-3,TRBV7-2,TRBD1,CASSTPLDRERTDTQYF,TGTGCCAGCAGCACACCGCTTGACAGGGAGAGGACAGATACGCAGTATTTT
many,TRBJ1-1,TRBV6-2/TRBV6-3,TRBD1,CASTQQGAGSEAFF,TGTGCCAGCACCCAACAGGGGGCCGGTTCTGAAGCTTTCTTT
many,TRBJ2-7,TRBV13,.,CASSPTKNNEQYF,TGTGCCAGCAGCCCGACGAAAAACAACGAGCAGTACTTC
many,TRBJ2-1,TRBV28,TRBD1,CASSGRDSGIFRQFF,TGTGCCAGCAGTGGACGGGACAGCGGTATCTTTAGGCAGTTCTTC
few,TRBJ1-2,TRBV9,.,CASSPGVQAAEGYTF,TGTGCCAGCAGCCCCGGTGTGCAGGCCGCTGAGGGCTACACCTTC
.,TRBJ2-1,TRBV12-3/TRBV12-4,.,CASSLRGGPYNEQFF,TGTGCCAGCAGTTTGAGGGGGGGGCCCTACAATGAGCAGTTCTTC
once,TRBJ2-1,TRBV27,.,CASSLFGGSSYNEQFF,TGTGCCAGCAGTTTATTTGGGGGGAGCTCCTACAATGAGCAGTTCTTC
few,TRBJ2-2,TRBV11-2,TRBD1,CASRSLQGEGTGELFF,TGTGCCAGCAGATCCCTCCAGGGGGAAGGCACCGGGGAGCTGTTTTTT
.,TRBJ2-7,TRBV5-6,TRBD2,CASSLAASGVYEQYF,TGTGCCAGCAGCTTGGCTGCTAGCGGGGTCTACGAGCAGTACTTC
many,TRBJ2-1,TRBV5-1,TRBD2,CASSHSSGGYYNEQFF,TGCGCCAGCAGCCACTCTAGCGGGGGTTATTACAATGAGCAGTTCTTC
many,TRBJ1-5,TRBV6-1,.,CASYPWADGAHQPQHF,TGTGCCAGCTACCCGTGGGCGGACGGGGCCCATCAGCCCCAGCATTTT
many,TRBJ2-7,TRBV4-3,TRBD2,CASSQDLAGSGYEQYF,TGCGCCAGCAGCCAAGATCTAGCGGGTTCCGGCTACGAGCAGTACTTC
many,TRBJ2-1,TRBV19,TRBD2,CASSIGTSGYNEQFF,TGTGCCAGTAGTATCGGGACTAGCGGATACAATGAGCAGTTCTTC
many,TRBJ2-5,TRBV28,TRBD1,CASSSWTGMKTQYF,TGTGCCAGCAGTTCCTGGACAGGGATGAAGACCCAGTACTTC
many,TRBJ2-2,TRBV29-1,.,CSVRVGAGELFF,TGCAGCGTCAGGGTCGGAGCCGGGGAGCTGTTTTTT
.,TRBJ2-2,TRBV6-2/TRBV6-3,TRBD1,CASHPGQGRTGELFF,TGTGCCAGTCATCCGGGACAGGGTAGAACCGGGGAGCTGTTTTTT
many,TRBJ2-7,TRBV20-1,.,CSARVLFGNYEQYF,TGCAGTGCTAGAGTTCTTTTCGGGAACTACGAGCAGTACTTC
.,TRBJ1-1,TRBV12-3/TRBV12-4,TRBD1,CASSLGSGGPNTEAFF,TGTGCCAGCAGTTTAGGTTCAGGGGGTCCGAACACTGAAGCTTTCTTT
few,TRBJ2-2,TRBV5-1,.,CASSATGTQNTGELFF,TGCGCCAGCAGTGCAACAGGGACACAGAACACCGGGGAGCTGTTTTTT
.,TRBJ2-7,TRBV19,.,CASSMSRSSYEQYF,TGTGCCAGTAGTATGAGTAGGAGCTCCTACGAGCAGTACTTC
many,TRBJ2-7,TRBV29-1,.,CSVEDWGDSYEQYF,TGCAGCGTTGAAGATTGGGGGGACTCCTACGAGCAGTACTTC